One sample yielded the 11 T cell receptor beta chains listed below, sequenced in a study of cytomegalovirus exposure and HLA in healthy donors. The study ran its PCR with 60 Vbeta and 13 Jbeta primers. Assay: immunoSEQ multiplex PCR; the TCRdb copy retains only in-frame clones and omits some. The sample has about 160,000 clones, 82% seen once. The material sequenced was PBMCs. The origin of the receptors is a male donor in good health and CMV-seronegative.

V and J are TRBV19 and TRBJ1-5, with a possible D match to TRBD1 (5 bases). Trimming cost V 7 bases and J 4 bases, with 17 bases left between them. The length of the CDR3 is 15 residues. From germline, CDR1 is LNHDA and CDR2 SQIVND (reference sequence). The DNA for the CDR3 is TGTGCCAGTACCCCATCCCAGGGAATGAATCAGCCCCAGCATTTT. Amino acids: CASTPSQGMNQPQHF.

This chain connects TRBV15 to TRBJ2-7, with 9 bases that match TRBD2. V was clipped by 1 base and J by 2 bases; unmatched bases: 12. The germline gives CDR1 LNHNV, CDR2 YYDKDF (reference sequence). This CDR3 is 18 amino acids long. The CDR3 spells CATSRVVGVAGAPYEQYF. CDR3 nucleotide sequence: TGTGCCACCAGCAGAGTCGTTGGAGTAGCGGGAGCCCCCTACGAGCAGTACTTC.

The gene calls are TRBV27 and TRBJ1-4; possibly TRBD1 for D (5 bases). V was clipped by 5 bases and J by 3 bases, with 13 bases between them. CDR1 is MNHEY and CDR2 is SMNVEV in the germline V gene (reference sequence). The CDR3 is 15 amino acids. Written as DNA, the CDR3 is TGTGCCAGCAGTGTCGCAGGGTCTCCTAATGAAAAACTGTTTTTT. Translated: CASSVAGSPNEKLFF.

This clone was found once. The rearrangement joins TRBV11-2 to TRBJ2-7, with D unclear. Trimming removed 1 base from V and 1 base from J, with 5 bases in between. Per germline, CDR1 SGHAT and CDR2 FQNNGV. The CDR3 loop spans 13 amino acids. The CDR3 nucleotides read TGTGCCAGCAGCTTAGGCCGGTCCTACGAGCAGTACTTC. It specifies CASSLGRSYEQYF.

V gene TRBV19 combines with J gene TRBJ2-1; D is possibly TRBD2 (7 bases). CDR3 length equals 18 residues. The germline CDR1 and CDR2 sequences are LNHDA and SQIVND (reference sequence). V gave up 9 bases and J gave up 10 bases, with 34 bases separating them. CDR3 loop: CASRRRGETGATSREQFF. In nucleotides, the CDR3 is TGTGCCAGCCGCCGACGGGGGGAGACAGGTGCTACCTCCCGGGAGCAGTTCTTC.

V is TRBV5-1 and J is TRBJ1-1, with D perhaps matching TRBD1 (6 bases). V lost 6 bases and J lost 2, with 14 bases in between. This CDR3 contains 14 residues. The V gene's germline CDR1 is SGHRS and CDR2 YFSETQ. CDR3 residues: CASNIGGANTEAFF. The CDR3, as DNA: TGCGCCAGCAACATCGGGGGGGCAAACACTGAAGCTTTCTTT.

The chain links TRBV5-5 to TRBJ2-7; TRBD1 aligns across 7 bases. The germline gives CDR1 SGHKS, CDR2 YYEKEE (reference sequence). The CDR3 runs to 15 residues. After removal of 4 bases from V and 4 bases from J, the junction contained 11 bases not matched to a gene. This CDR3 reads CASSVGQVVNYEQYF. CDR3 nucleotide sequence: TGTGCCAGCAGCGTAGGACAGGTGGTGAATTACGAGCAGTACTTC.

The genes are TRBV7-6 and TRBJ1-5, with D possibly being TRBD1 (6 bases). CDR1 is SGHVS and CDR2 is FNYEAQ in the germline V gene. V lost 5 bases and J 5 bases, leaving 13 bases between the germline ends. The CDR3 length is 14 residues. The CDR3 region is CASSVGGGYQPQHF. CDR3 bases: TGTGCCAGCAGCGTAGGGGGGGGGTATCAGCCCCAGCATTTT.

The J gene is TRBJ1-2, the V gene TRBV11-1; unclear D gene. The CDR3 totals 13 residues. Germline CDR1 reads SGHAT; CDR2 reads FQDESV (reference sequence). The V end was cut by 2 bases, the J end by 2 bases, with 6 bases between. For the CDR3, the DNA is TGTGCCAGCAGCTTATCCGCGAACTATGGCTACACCTTC. This codes for CASSLSANYGYTF.

The genes are TRBV5-8 and TRBJ1-1; TRBD1 agrees at 8 bases. The CDR3 is made up of 15 amino acids. Germline V lookup: CDR1 SGHTS, CDR2 YDEGEE. After removal of 0 bases from V and 5 bases from J, the junction contained 6 bases not matched to a gene. The CDR3 loop is CASSLDAGGRTEAFF. In DNA, the CDR3 is TGTGCCAGCAGCTTGGATGCAGGGGGCAGAACTGAAGCTTTCTTT.

The V gene is TRBV5-6, the J gene TRBJ2-7; 7 nucleotides agree with TRBD2. V lost 4 bases to trimming and J lost 0 bases; unmatched junction nucleotides: 7. The CDR3 covers 15 residues. From germline, CDR1 is SGHDT and CDR2 YYEEEE. Written as DNA, the CDR3 is TGTGCCAGCAGCCGGGAGCGGGGTAGCTCCTACGAGCAGTACTTC. It yields the protein CASSRERGSSYEQYF.